These 32 T cell receptor beta chains were sequenced from one sample in a study of blood T cells in healthy people across ages. Alongside a J-beta primer mix, a sample-barcoded 5' primer served in a second PCR lasting 7 to 11 cycles. TCRdb re-derived calls from the 5' RACE reads in MiXCR, one entry per CDR3 protein. The sample includes about 1.6 million distinct CDR3 sequences, around 36% of them seen just once. Input material: blood. The receptors were sampled from a woman aged 30 to 39 in good health.

V and J are TRBV5-1 and TRBJ2-5; a possible D gene is TRBD1 (6 bases). The J call may be in error: the DNA end matches TRBJ2-7 better. The CDR3 extends over 13 amino acids. Germline-derived CDR1 and CDR2 are SGHRS and YFSETQ. The CDR3 region has the DNA TGCGCCAGCAGCTCAACAGGGTACGACGAGCAGTACTTC. Its protein is CASSSTGYDEQYF.

The gene calls are TRBV5-6 and TRBJ2-5; weak D call: TRBD1 (5 bases). CDR3 size: 13 residues. Trimming took off 7 bases at V and 0 bases at J, with 10 bases between the two ends. The V gene's germline CDR1 is SGHDT and CDR2 YYEEEE. The CDR3 region has the DNA TGTGCCAGCGGCAGACAGAACCAAGAGACCCAGTACTTC. This translates into CASGRQNQETQYF.

Only a few counts were recorded for this clonotype. The chain uses TRBV20-1 and TRBJ1-5; D possibly corresponds to TRBD1 (6 bases). V lost 3 bases to trimming and J lost 2 bases, with 17 bases between them. The CDR3 runs 16 residues. CDR1 is DFQATT and CDR2 is SNEGSKA in the germline V gene (reference sequence). CDR3 DNA sequence: TGCAGTGCTAGGGGTTCTGGGGGGCTTGGCAATCAGCCCCAGCATTTT. It yields the protein CSARGSGGLGNQPQHF.

The V gene is TRBV4-1, the J gene TRBJ1-2, with D perhaps matching TRBD1 (5 bases). V lost 0 bases and J lost 1, with 24 bases in between. Looked up from germline, CDR1 is MGHRA and CDR2 is YSYEKL. CDR3 size: 20 residues. In DNA, the CDR3 is TGCGCCAGCAGCCAAGATCGATGGCTCGACATGGTGGGGCTTAACTATGGCTACACCTTC. Its protein is CASSQDRWLDMVGLNYGYTF.

The genes are TRBV20-1 and TRBJ2-1; 7 bases are shared with TRBD2. Trimming at V came to 6 bases and at J to 0 bases, leaving 5 bases not matched to a gene. Germline loops: CDR1 DFQATT, CDR2 SNEGSKA (reference sequence). The CDR3 extends over 14 amino acids. The CDR3 loop reads CSARSGNSYNEQFF. The CDR3 DNA sequence: TGCAGTGCCCGAAGCGGGAACTCCTACAATGAGCAGTTCTTC.

This clonotype has more than one count but fewer than ten. A much bigger clone sits one base away, suggesting this may be a read error. The rearrangement uses TRBV20-1 and TRBJ1-2; TRBD1 aligns across 9 bases. Germline values: CDR1 DFQATT, CDR2 SNEGSKA (reference sequence). Unmatched junction bases numbered 20, after V lost 6 bases and J lost 9 bases. The CDR3 is 16 residues long. CDR3 in DNA: TGCAGTGCACAAACAGGGGGCATTGCTACTAGGGGTAGCTACACCTTC. It encodes CSAQTGGIATRGSYTF.

CDR3 nucleotide sequence: TGTGCCATCAGCCGGGGCGGAGGTGAGCAGTTCTTC. Translation gives CAISRGGGEQFF. This chain uses TRBV10-3 with TRBJ2-1; either TRBD1 or TRBD2 may fit D (5 bases each). Germline CDR1 ENHRY, CDR2 SYGVKD. The CDR3 loop spans 12 amino acids. V lost 6 bases, J lost 9 bases, and 12 bases lay in between.

This clonotype appeared many times. The chain links TRBV29-1 to TRBJ2-7; TRBD1 agrees at 7 bases. The V and J ends lost 8 bases and 2 bases, in that order; junction bases with no gene match: 3. From germline, CDR1 is SQVTM and CDR2 ANQGSEA. The CDR3 extends over 11 amino acids. This chain's CDR3 is CSTGTAYEQYF. CDR3 DNA: TGCAGCACAGGGACAGCCTACGAGCAGTACTTC.

The table lists this clonotype with a few counts. The chain combines TRBV20-1 with TRBJ1-2, with unresolved D. CDR1 and CDR2 from the germline V gene are DFQATT and SNEGSKA (reference sequence). This CDR3 is 15 amino acids long. Trimming left V 6 bases short and J 0 bases short, with 17 bases between. The CDR3 DNA reads TGCAGTGCCCCAGACGCGGAGAGGGCTAACTATGGCTACACCTTC. Protein product: CSAPDAERANYGYTF.

This clonotype was seen only a few times. The rearrangement joins TRBV20-1 to TRBJ2-3; no firm D call. This CDR3 has 13 amino acids. With 3 bases removed from V and 2 bases from J, the gap between germline ends came to 9 bases. In germline, CDR1 is DFQATT, CDR2 SNEGSKA (reference sequence). The CDR3 region is CSASQTVTDTQYF. The CDR3 DNA reads TGCAGTGCTAGTCAGACTGTCACAGATACGCAGTATTTT.

V is TRBV7-2 and J is TRBJ2-1, with TRBD2 matching 7 bases. The CDR3 contains 14 residues. CDR1 is SGHTA, CDR2 FQGNSA, per germline. The J segment lost 9 bases and the V segment lost 11 bases, leaving 16 bases of the junction unmatched. The CDR3 here is CAGTHGGSGGEQFF. In DNA, the CDR3 is TGTGCCGGCACCCACGGGGGGTCGGGTGGTGAGCAGTTCTTC.

Concerning this clonotype itself: This may be a read error: a much more frequent sequence differs by one nucleotide. CDR3 protein: CASSLPGQSHNEQFF. The CDR3 DNA reads as TGTGCCAGCAGCTTACCGGGACAATCCCACAATGAGCAGTTCTTC. The rearrangement links TRBV7-2 to TRBJ2-1, with D tentatively TRBD1 (6 bases). Germline V gives CDR1 SGHTA, CDR2 FQGNSA. V shed 2 bases and J shed 5 bases, with 13 bases lying between them. There are 15 residues in the CDR3. Full variable domain (outside the CDR3, taken from reference TRBV7-2 and TRBJ2-1): GAGVSQSPSNKVTEKGKDVELRCDPISGHTALYWYRQSLGQGLEFLIYFQGNSAPDKSGLPSDRFSAERTGGSVSTLTIQRTQQEDSAVYLCASSLPGQSHNEQFFGPGTRLTVL.

There are a few counts of this clonotype. The chain joins TRBV20-1 to TRBJ2-1, with D tentatively TRBD2 (7 bases). V shed 3 bases and J shed 4 bases, with 13 bases lying between them. Germline V gene sequence: CDR1 DFQATT, CDR2 SNEGSKA (reference sequence). The CDR3 loop spans 14 amino acids. This CDR3 is CSASSRGPYNEQFF. DNA of the CDR3: TGCAGTGCTAGTTCGCGGGGGCCTTACAATGAGCAGTTCTTC.

This chain connects TRBV20-1 to TRBJ1-2; D is ambiguous. Per the germline V gene, CDR1 is DFQATT and CDR2 is SNEGSKA (reference sequence). CDR3 size: 15 residues. V was clipped by 3 bases and J by 3 bases, with 17 bases between them. CDR3 DNA sequence: TGCAGTGCTAGGGACGGGATACTTCTCGACTATGGCTACACCTTC. As protein: CSARDGILLDYGYTF.

The V gene is TRBV5-1, the J gene TRBJ2-1; TRBD1 matches 8 bases. The CDR3 loop spans 15 amino acids. V trimming: 3 bases; J trimming: 5 bases; junction bases outside the gene matches: 7. CDR1 and CDR2 (germline): SGHRS, YFSETQ. The CDR3 is CASSYAGGAHNEQFF. The CDR3 coding sequence is TGCGCCAGCAGCTACGCAGGGGGCGCCCACAATGAGCAGTTCTTC.

The J gene is TRBJ2-3, the V gene TRBV7-3; D is tentatively TRBD1 or TRBD2 (6 bases each). CDR3 length: 19 residues. Between the trimmed V and J ends, which lost 1 base and 5 bases, there was a span of 25 bases. Germline V lookup: CDR1 SGHTA, CDR2 FQGTGA. The CDR3 is CASSLMGRGGLGNRDTQYF. In DNA, the CDR3 is TGTGCCAGCAGCTTAATGGGCAGGGGAGGCCTGGGGAACAGAGATACGCAGTATTTT.

The chain couples TRBV10-3 to TRBJ2-3; D may correspond to TRBD1 or TRBD2 (5 bases each). V gave up 10 bases and J gave up 14 bases, with 16 bases separating them. Germline-derived CDR1 and CDR2 are ENHRY and SYGVKD. CDR3 size: 10 residues. The CDR3 DNA is TGTGCCACTGGGACGGCTGTTGGGTATTTT. Its translation is CATGTAVGYF.

Only a few counts were recorded for this clonotype. The gene calls are TRBV9 and TRBJ2-3; 11 nucleotides line up with TRBD2. Per the germline V gene, CDR1 is SGDLS and CDR2 is YYNGEE. Trimming removed 1 base from V and 0 bases from J; junction bases left unmatched: 10. This CDR3 region has 19 residues. The CDR3 region is CASSVPSGTSGRSTDTQYF. The DNA for the CDR3 is TGTGCCAGCAGCGTACCCTCGGGGACTAGCGGACGTAGCACAGATACGCAGTATTTT.

This clonotype was observed at least ten times. The chain joins TRBV6-5 to TRBJ1-2; D is unresolved. The V and J ends lost 5 bases and 5 bases respectively, with 9 bases between them. Germline V gene data show CDR1 as MNHEY and CDR2 as SVGAGI. The length of the CDR3 is 12 residues. In DNA, the CDR3 is TGTGCCAGCAGTAAGGGAGGGTATGGCTACACCTTC. Amino acids: CASSKGGYGYTF.

This chain joins TRBV29-1 and TRBJ2-7, with 11 bases matching TRBD2. The CDR3 has 17 residues. The ends lost 0 bases at V and 6 bases at J; junction bases unmatched: 13. Germline CDR1 SQVTM, CDR2 ANQGSEA. CDR3 sequence (DNA): TGCAGCGTTGAAGATCTCGGGACTAGCGGTTCTCTCAGCGAGCAGTACTTC. Residues: CSVEDLGTSGSLSEQYF.

In its sample, this clonotype was seen a few times. The chain couples TRBV28 to TRBJ2-5; 7 nucleotides match TRBD1. Unmatched junction bases numbered 20, after V lost 7 bases and J lost 6 bases. Germline-derived CDR1 and CDR2 are MDHEN and SYDVKM. The CDR3 totals 17 residues. DNA of the CDR3: TGTGCCAGCACCCCCCGGGTCGGGCGCTCAGGGGGAAAGACCCAGTACTTC. Residues: CASTPRVGRSGGKTQYF. Supplemented by reference TRBV28 and TRBJ2-5, the full variable domain reads DVKVTQSSRYLVKRTGEKVFLECVQDMDHENMFWYRQDPGLGLRLIYFSYDVKMKEKGDIPEGYSVSREKKERFSLILESASTNQTSMYLCASTPRVGRSGGKTQYFGPGTRLLVL.

This sequence joins TRBV7-9 and TRBJ1-4; 8 bases agree with TRBD1. The V and J ends lost 5 bases and 3 bases, in that order; junction bases with no gene match: 5. This CDR3 comprises 15 residues. CDR1 and CDR2 from the germline V gene are SEHNR and FQNEAQ (reference sequence). The CDR3 spells CASSHDRGSNEKLFF. CDR3 sequence (DNA): TGTGCCAGCAGCCACGACAGGGGATCTAATGAAAAACTGTTTTTT.

This clonotype was seen a handful of times. V gene TRBV7-9 combines with J gene TRBJ1-2, with unresolved D. Per the germline V gene, CDR1 is SEHNR and CDR2 is FQNEAQ (reference sequence). The V and J ends lost 5 bases and 6 bases respectively, with 10 bases between them. The CDR3 covers 12 residues. The CDR3 DNA reads TGTGCCAGCAGCCATGGCTACCATGGCTACACCTTC. Translated: CASSHGYHGYTF.

J is TRBJ1-4 and V is TRBV12-3 or TRBV12-4, with D tentatively TRBD1 (6 bases). The CDR3 is 15 residues long. V gave up 7 bases and J gave up 11 bases, with 23 bases separating them. CDR3 nucleotides: TGTGCCAGCACTTCGTCACGGGACAAAGGTTTGAAACTGTTTTTT. Amino acids: CASTSSRDKGLKLFF.

The chain links TRBV9 to TRBJ2-3; TRBD1 is a possible D gene (5 bases). The CDR3 totals 15 residues. V lost 0 bases, J lost 1 base, and 9 bases lay in between. Germline CDR1 SGDLS, CDR2 YYNGEE. The CDR3 loop is CASSVEGIGTDTQYF. The CDR3 nucleotides are TGTGCCAGCAGCGTAGAGGGGATCGGCACAGATACGCAGTATTTT.

Details on this clonotype: One end of the junction fails to match germline, which may point to a read error. The chain joins TRBV5-1 to TRBJ2-1, with D possibly matching TRBD1 (6 bases). The CDR3 spans 15 residues. Germline V lookup: CDR1 SGHRS, CDR2 YFSETQ. This CDR3 reads CASSLIGQPYDEQFF. In DNA form, the CDR3 reads TGCGCCAGCAGCTTGATTGGACAGCCCTACGATGAGCAGTTCTTC.

The V call is TRBV20-1, the J call TRBJ2-3, with 12 bases identical to TRBD2. V lost 7 bases, J lost 2 bases, and 19 bases stayed unmatched. The CDR3 is 19 amino acids. The V gene's germline CDR1 is DFQATT and CDR2 SNEGSKA (reference sequence). CDR3 DNA sequence: TGCAGTGTTAACGTTTATCTTACCGGACTAGCGGGAAACACAGATACGCAGTATTTT. Encoded protein: CSVNVYLTGLAGNTDTQYF.

This clonotype was detected a few times. The gene calls are TRBV5-1 and TRBJ2-3, with D perhaps TRBD1 or TRBD2 (5 bases each). With 5 bases removed from V and 5 bases from J, the gap between germline ends came to 18 bases. This CDR3 is 15 amino acids long. Germline loops: CDR1 SGHRS, CDR2 YFSETQ. Written as DNA, the CDR3 is TGCGCCAGCAGGCTACAAGCTGGGGGTGGAGATACGCAGTATTTT. Protein: CASRLQAGGGDTQYF.

The chain employs TRBV6-2 or TRBV6-3 and TRBJ2-3; D not certain. V dropped 2 bases and J dropped 7 bases, with 7 bases sitting between them. The CDR3 extends over 12 amino acids. CDR1 is MNHEY and CDR2 is SVGEGT in the germline V gene. CDR3 region: CASSYSTNTQYF. In DNA, the CDR3 is TGTGCCAGCAGTTACAGTACCAATACGCAGTATTTT.

J is TRBJ1-2 and V is TRBV20-1; D not certain. Germline lookup yields CDR1 DFQATT and CDR2 SNEGSKA (reference sequence). The germline V and J ends were trimmed by 2 bases and 8 bases, with 18 bases remaining between them. The CDR3 loop spans 14 amino acids. Written as DNA, the CDR3 is TGCAGTGCTAGACCTGTGGGCGGGGTAGGCGGCTACACCTTC. It encodes CSARPVGGVGGYTF.

The rearrangement uses TRBV28 and TRBJ2-3, with D perhaps being TRBD1 or TRBD2 (6 bases each). This CDR3 is 16 amino acids long. Germline assignment: CDR1 MDHEN and CDR2 SYDVKM. V dropped 4 bases and J dropped 4 bases, with 18 bases sitting between them. In DNA form, the CDR3 reads TGTGCCAGCAGTTCTCTGGAGGGGACAACCGCAGATACGCAGTATTTT. It yields the protein CASSSLEGTTADTQYF.

The table lists this clonotype with a few counts. The rearrangement links TRBV15 to TRBJ2-1, with 9 bases that match TRBD2. J gave up 4 bases and V 2 bases, and 0 bases lay outside the gene matches. The CDR3 extends over 14 amino acids. Germline V gives CDR1 LNHNV, CDR2 YYDKDF (reference sequence). In nucleotides, the CDR3 is TGTGCCACCAGCAGACTAGCGGGGTACAATGAGCAGTTCTTC. Its translation is CATSRLAGYNEQFF.